This TCR beta chain was observed in a study of blood T cells in healthy people across ages. Each individual donor underwent a draw of approximately 9.8 milliliters of peripheral blood. At least 5 micrograms of total RNA were extracted per sample. Alongside a J-beta primer mix, a sample-barcoded 5' primer served in a second PCR lasting about 7 to 11 cycles. TCRdb reanalysed the 5' RACE reads using MiXCR and keeps one entry per CDR3 protein. The sample holds about 1.8 million distinct CDR3 sequences, roughly 49% seen once. Germline V lookup: CDR1 SNHLY, CDR2 FYNNEI. Trimming at V came to 3 bases and at J to 11 bases, leaving 10 bases not matched to a gene. CDR3 size: 14 residues.

The source is a woman in her thirties or forties in good health. The V and J genes are TRBV2 and TRBJ2-5; 9 nucleotides align to TRBD2. Sequencing was done on a sample of blood. CDR3 sequence (DNA): TGTGCCAGCAGTGAGCGCGGGGGGGCCCATGAGCAGTACTTC. Translated, it gives CASSERGGAHEQYF.